The T cell receptor (beta chain) under discussion was sequenced for a study of sequential checkpoint blockade in melanoma. About the study: Patients were randomized 1:1 to nivolumab-then-ipilimumab or ipilimumab-then-nivolumab first-line. Maintenance nivolumab came after either treatment sequence.

This CDR3 has 14 residues. The V end lost 1 base, the J end lost 3 bases, and 10 bases lay between the germline ends. CDR1 and CDR2 (germline): LGHNA, YSLEER. TCRdb keeps only in-frame clones here, not all; method: immunoSEQ multiplex PCR. The profile shows under 20,000 clones, around 67% of them singletons. As for treatment: randomized to nivolumab then ipilimumab (arm A) or the reverse (arm B). The specimen comprised CD8+ T cells sorted from blood (inferred from file names), sampled from a patient given nivolumab and ipilimumab in sequence. This TCR derives from a human donor with melanoma. The chain has TRBV4-3 and TRBJ2-7, with TRBD2 as a possible D gene (6 bases). CDR3 residues: CASSQGIGGYEQYF. DNA of the CDR3: TGCGCCAGCAGCCAAGGAATCGGGGGCTACGAGCAGTACTTC.